The clone carrying this TCR beta chain showed up just a few times. These data originate in a study of blood T cell repertoires in COVID-19. Overall study: There were acute and convalescent COVID-19 samples, and they came from the United States, Italy and Spain. PBMCs, B-cell-depleted T cells, or T cells provided the cDNA or gDNA that made up the material.

Study processing details: Amplification with reference gene primers provided the estimates of nucleated cell counts. Profiled with immunoSEQ multiplex PCR; TCRdb holds only in-frame clones, not every one. D and trimming come from the DNA, and the V and J calls and clone size come from that table. The sample lists 70,000 to 95,000 clones; around nine tenths were seen once. The sample taken for sequencing was peripheral blood. The source is a man in his fifties with active COVID-19.

The CDR3 DNA follows: TGTGCCACCCCCCGTAAAGACAGGCCCGACTACGAGCAGTACTTC. Protein sequence: CATPRKDRPDYEQYF. This chain uses TRBV6-5 with TRBJ2-7; D is perhaps TRBD1 (6 bases). Germline loops: CDR1 MNHEY, CDR2 SVGAGI. The germline V and J ends were trimmed by 10 bases and 3 bases, with 22 bases remaining between them. The CDR3 length is 15 residues.